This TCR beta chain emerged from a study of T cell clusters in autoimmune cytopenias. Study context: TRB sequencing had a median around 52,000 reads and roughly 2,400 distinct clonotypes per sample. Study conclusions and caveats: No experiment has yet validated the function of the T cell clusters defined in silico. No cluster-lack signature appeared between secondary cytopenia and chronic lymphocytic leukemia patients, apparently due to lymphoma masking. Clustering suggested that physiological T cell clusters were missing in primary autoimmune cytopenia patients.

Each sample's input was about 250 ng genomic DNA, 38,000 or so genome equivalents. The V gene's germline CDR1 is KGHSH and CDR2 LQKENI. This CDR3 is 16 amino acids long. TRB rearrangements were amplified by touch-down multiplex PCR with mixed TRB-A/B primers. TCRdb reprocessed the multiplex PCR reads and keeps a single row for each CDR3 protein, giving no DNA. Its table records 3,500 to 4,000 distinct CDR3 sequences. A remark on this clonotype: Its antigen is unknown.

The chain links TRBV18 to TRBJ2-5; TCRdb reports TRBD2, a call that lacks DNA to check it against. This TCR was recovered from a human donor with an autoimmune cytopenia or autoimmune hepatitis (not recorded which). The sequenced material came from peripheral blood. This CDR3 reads CASSPPGLAGQETQYF.